This T cell receptor (beta chain) was retrieved from a study of PD-1 blockade in classical Hodgkin lymphoma (TCRdb year 2020). Background on the whole study: Nivolumab dosing was 3 mg/kg intravenously every 2 weeks, continuing until either disease progression or unacceptable toxicity. The study used CyTOF and TCR beta sequencing to define a peripheral blood immune signature of response to PD-1 blockade in classical Hodgkin lymphoma. What the research found in general, with its limitations: Baseline TCR diversity was reported as lower in newly diagnosed patients than in healthy donors, and lower still in relapsed/refractory patients. Lower diversity was observed in patients in whom nivolumab was started less than 1 year after ASCT, and these patients were excluded from later analyses so that confounding by immune reconstitution would be avoided. Among trial patients, those achieving complete response had baseline diversity similar to that of newly diagnosed patients, while diversity was significantly lower in partial responders and progressors. The study was limited to a single clinical trial cohort, and causes of repertoire differences, possibly disease activity or prior therapy, remained undefined. A significant rise by C4D1 was seen in CD4+ but not CD8+ TCR diversity (p=0.0027 vs p=0.16), with the rise being most apparent in complete responders (p=0.02).

V is shortened by 6 bases, J by 2 bases, and the region joining them spans 11 bases. The germline V gene (reference sequence) supplies CDR1 MNHEY and CDR2 SMNVEV. The CDR3 holds 14 amino acids from the cysteine to the phenylalanine. CDR3 DNA only is kept here, 42 bases in frame from base 1. Explained via the paper, the time point label denotes: cycle 4 day 1 (C4D1), after less than 7 weeks of nivolumab. All trial patients had relapsed after autologous stem cell transplantation, with cohorts A, B and C differing in prior brentuximab vedotin exposure. The trial cohort comprised fewer than 65 patients with relapsed/refractory classical Hodgkin lymphoma whose best overall responses were complete response, partial response or progressive disease. Trial patients were treated with single-agent nivolumab in the multi-cohort phase II CheckMate 205 trial. An independent review committee assessed best overall response by applying the 2007 International Working Group response criteria. PBMCs from the trial were collected at three points: immediately before nivolumab initiation (C1D1), and during therapy at cycle 2 day 1 and cycle 4 day 1. Peripheral blood was collected in 8 mL Vacutainer Cell Preparation Tubes, from which PBMCs were isolated by centrifugation and then cryopreserved.

Genomic DNA was isolated using the Qiagen DNeasy kit from unsorted PBMCs as well as from negatively selected CD4+ and CD8+ fractions. TCR beta CDR3 regions were subjected to amplification by immunoSEQ multiplex PCR with primers that anneal to V and J segments. A synthetic immune receptor repertoire was used to minimize amplification bias, and remaining bias was computationally removed after sequencing. In the source study's methods: Repertoire diversity was quantified as the Shannon entropy index using custom Python scripts. Unsorted, CD4+ and CD8+ repertoires were analyzed separately, except for combined analyses in which CD4+ and CD8+ sequences were merged in silico. A clone was considered expanded if an increase in frequency of at least 2-fold after treatment relative to C1D1 was found, and a pseudocount of 0.5 was applied to clones undetected at baseline. Singleton clones were defined as clones with 0 or 1 copy at C1D1, and non-singleton clones were defined as clones with 2 or more copies. By matching protein sequences in sorted samples from the same patient, clones expanded in unsorted samples were annotated as CD4+, CD8+ or unknown. Wilcoxon tests on paired samples were used to test changes in diversity from C1D1 to C4D1. TCRdb took over this immuneACCESS table, retaining in-frame rearrangements with V and J assigned. Such tables are incomplete; in checked studies, under half of the missing clones stem from an unresolved V gene, and the remainder is unexplained. V and J calls and clone size follow that table, whereas D and trimming were derived from the DNA. Counted in this sample were 90,000 or so clones; approximately 78% of them appeared once. Jointly, the top ten make up 8% to 9.5% of the sample.

This clone was seen more than once but under ten times. No cognate antigen has been identified for it. The input lacks base qualities; no much larger clone sits a single base away. The sample consisted of peripheral blood mononuclear cells (PBMCs), taken before the fourth cycle of nivolumab. The source of this sequence is a human donor with classical Hodgkin lymphoma. This chain joins TRBV27 to TRBJ1-5, with TRBD1 as a weak D call on 5 bases. The DNA sequence is TGTGCCAGCAGCCAGGGATGGGGCAATCAGCCCCAGCATTTT. Its product reads: CASSQGWGNQPQHF.